The clone carrying this T cell receptor beta chain appeared once. Its antigen is not known. The junction and the germline gene differ at one end; a read error may be behind it. TCR libraries were built from approximately 520 ng of total RNA by linear amplification. Each CDR3 protein gets one entry after TCRdb re-called the reads with MiXCR. Of 150,000 to 200,000 distinct CDR3 sequences listed, around 70% are singletons. This specimen belongs to a study of healthy donors' naive CD4 and CD8 T cells. Overall study results and limits: Around 13% of CD4/CD8 propensity variance appeared explained by V, J and CDR3 charge. Naive CD4+ and CD8+ cells reportedly differed in usage of most V and J genes.

The clonotype originates from a pool of human donors in good health; the sample pools cells from several healthy donors. Sequencing was done on a sample of naive CD4+ and CD8+ T cells sorted from blood, pooled from several donors.

CDR3 DNA sequence: TGCAGCATTGAAGAAGGCCTCTACGAGCAGTACTTC. This encodes CSIEEGLYEQYF. The chain carries TRBV29-1 and TRBJ2-7, with no clear D. The CDR3 runs to 12 residues. The germline gives CDR1 SQVTM, CDR2 ANQGSEA.